This T cell receptor (beta chain) originates from a study of T cells after yellow fever vaccination. General study results and limits: After the booster, 96% of CD4 and 88% of CD8 primary-response clones were re-detected. The appearance of a small share of clonotypes in both CD4 and CD8 compartments was observed. Repertoires obtained by FACS sorting could include abundant clonotypes that entered as contaminants from the bulk population.

CDR3 length: 13 amino acids. Trimming removed 8 bases from V and 4 bases from J, with 15 bases in between. The 5'RACE template-switching step produced TCR cDNA and added a universal primer site and UMIs. Each CDR3 protein is one row after TCRdb ran MiXCR on the 5' RACE reads. The table records around 610,000 distinct CDR3 sequences, approximately 13% of them present only once. This clonotype was seen many times. The antigen remains unidentified. This TCR came from a man aged 25 to 40 who received the YFV17D yellow fever vaccine. The chain combines TRBV12-3 or TRBV12-4 with TRBJ2-7; D is unresolved. The sequenced sample was PBMCs, obtained on the day of the yellow fever booster vaccination. This chain's CDR3 is CASSSARFYEQYF. The CDR3 DNA is TGTGCCAGCTCGTCAGCTAGGTTTTACGAGCAGTACTTC.